Each of the 5 T cell receptor beta chains below was sequenced from the same sample in a study of blood T cell repertoires in COVID-19. Here immunoSEQ multiplex PCR was the method, and the copy in TCRdb shows in-frame clones only, minus some. The sample holds some 330,000 clones, around 89% seen once. The material sequenced was peripheral blood. These TCRs come from a woman in her forties or fifties with active or convalescent COVID-19.

Written as DNA, the CDR3 is TGTGCCAGCAGTTACGGAGGCAGCACAGATACGCAGTATTTT. Translation gives CASSYGGSTDTQYF. The chain has TRBV6-6 and TRBJ2-3; possibly TRBD2 for D (5 bases). CDR1 is MNHNY, CDR2 SVGAGI, per germline (reference sequence). This CDR3 has 14 amino acids. The V and J ends lost 2 bases and 0 bases respectively, with 6 bases between them.

As regards this clone: Other DNA sequences in this specimen translate into the identical CDR3. The chain is built from TRBV7-3 and TRBJ2-7, with 10 bases that match TRBD1. The CDR3 loop spans 13 amino acids. CDR1 is SGHTA, CDR2 FQGTGA, per germline. With 5 bases clipped from V and 5 bases from J, the junction kept 3 bases outside the gene matches. The chain's CDR3 is CASSRTGGNEQYF. For the CDR3, the DNA is TGTGCCAGCAGCAGGACAGGGGGAAACGAGCAGTACTTC.

The chain has TRBV7-2 and TRBJ1-5; the match to TRBD1 covers 8 bases. This CDR3 region has 15 residues. The J segment lost 4 bases and the V segment lost 6 bases, leaving 8 bases of the junction unmatched. Germline values: CDR1 SGHTA, CDR2 FQGNSA. CDR3 region: CASSTSGGQNQPQHF. DNA for the CDR3: TGTGCCAGCAGTACGTCAGGGGGCCAAAATCAGCCCCAGCATTTT.

The rearrangement links TRBV6-1 to TRBJ1-2; D is possibly TRBD1 (5 bases). The CDR3 is 15 amino acids. V was shortened by 4 bases and J by 3 bases, with 15 bases between the two germline ends. In germline, CDR1 is MNHNS, CDR2 SASEGT. The CDR3 spells CASSALFGGDYGYTF. As DNA, the CDR3 is TGTGCCAGCAGTGCTTTGTTCGGAGGGGACTATGGCTACACCTTC.

This rearrangement joins TRBV5-5 to TRBJ1-2; maybe TRBD1 (6 bases). The CDR3 loop spans 15 amino acids. Germline CDR1 and CDR2: SGHKS and YYEKEE (reference sequence). V was clipped by 0 bases and J by 2 bases, with 11 bases between them. Here the CDR3 DNA reads TGTGCCAGCAGCTTGGTCCCAGGGGAGAACTATGGCTACACCTTC. It translates to CASSLVPGENYGYTF.